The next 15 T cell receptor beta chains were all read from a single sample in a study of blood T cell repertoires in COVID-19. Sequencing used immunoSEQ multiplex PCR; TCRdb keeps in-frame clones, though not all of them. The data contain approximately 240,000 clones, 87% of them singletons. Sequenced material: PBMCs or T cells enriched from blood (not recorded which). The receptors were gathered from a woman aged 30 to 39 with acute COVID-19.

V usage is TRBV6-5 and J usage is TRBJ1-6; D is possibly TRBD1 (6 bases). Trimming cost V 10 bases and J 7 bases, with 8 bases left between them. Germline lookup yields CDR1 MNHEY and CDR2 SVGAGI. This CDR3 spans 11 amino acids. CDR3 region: CATGQNSPLHF. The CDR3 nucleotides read TGTGCCACCGGACAGAATTCACCCCTCCACTTT.

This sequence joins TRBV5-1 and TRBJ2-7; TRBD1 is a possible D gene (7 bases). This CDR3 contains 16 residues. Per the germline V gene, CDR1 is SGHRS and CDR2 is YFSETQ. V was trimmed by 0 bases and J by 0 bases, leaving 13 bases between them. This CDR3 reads CASSLAGQGGSYEQYF. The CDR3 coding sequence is TGCGCCAGCAGCTTGGCTGGGCAGGGGGGCTCCTACGAGCAGTACTTC.

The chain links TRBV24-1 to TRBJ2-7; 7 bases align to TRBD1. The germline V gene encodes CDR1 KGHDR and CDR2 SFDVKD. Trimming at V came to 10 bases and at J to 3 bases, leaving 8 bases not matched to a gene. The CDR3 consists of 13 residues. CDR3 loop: CATRGQSYYEQYF. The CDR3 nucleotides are TGTGCCACGAGGGGACAGAGCTACTACGAGCAGTACTTC.

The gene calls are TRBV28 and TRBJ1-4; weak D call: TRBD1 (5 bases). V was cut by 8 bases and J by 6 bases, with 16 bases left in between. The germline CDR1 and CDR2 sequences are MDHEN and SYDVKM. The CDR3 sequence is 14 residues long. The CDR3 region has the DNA TGTGCCAGCCAGGGTCAGACTTCGGATGAAAAACTGTTTTTT. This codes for CASQGQTSDEKLFF.

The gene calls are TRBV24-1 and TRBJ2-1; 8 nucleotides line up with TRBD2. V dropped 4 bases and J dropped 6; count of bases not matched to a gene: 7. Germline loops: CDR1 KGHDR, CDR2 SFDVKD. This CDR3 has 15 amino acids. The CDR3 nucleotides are TGTGCCACCAGTGACTCGCGGGGGGTAGGCAATGAGCAGTTCTTC. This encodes CATSDSRGVGNEQFF.

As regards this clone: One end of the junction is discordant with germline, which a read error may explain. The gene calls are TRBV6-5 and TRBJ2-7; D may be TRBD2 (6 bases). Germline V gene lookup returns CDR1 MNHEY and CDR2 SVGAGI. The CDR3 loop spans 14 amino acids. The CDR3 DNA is TGTGCCAGCAGTCCGGACTACCCCTCCCACGAGCAGTACTTC. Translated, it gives CASSPDYPSHEQYF.

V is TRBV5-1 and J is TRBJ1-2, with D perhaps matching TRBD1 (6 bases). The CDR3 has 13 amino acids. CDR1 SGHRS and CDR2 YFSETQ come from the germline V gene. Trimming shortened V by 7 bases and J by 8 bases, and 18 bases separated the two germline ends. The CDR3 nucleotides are TGCGCCAGCTCCGGGGGGCAGGGACTAGGCTACACCTTC. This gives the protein CASSGGQGLGYTF. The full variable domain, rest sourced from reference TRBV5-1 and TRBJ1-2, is KAGVTQTPRYLIKTRGQQVTLSCSPISGHRSVSWYQQTPGQGLQFLFEYFSETQRNKGNFPGRFSGRQFSNSRSEMNVSTLELGDSALYLCASSGGQGLGYTFGSGTRLTVV.

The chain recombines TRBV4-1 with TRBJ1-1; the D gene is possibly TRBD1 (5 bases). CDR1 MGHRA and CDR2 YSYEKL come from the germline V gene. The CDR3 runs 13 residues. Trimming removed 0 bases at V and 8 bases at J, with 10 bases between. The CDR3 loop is CASSQEVRVEAFF. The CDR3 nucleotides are TGCGCCAGCAGCCAAGAAGTCAGGGTGGAAGCTTTCTTT.

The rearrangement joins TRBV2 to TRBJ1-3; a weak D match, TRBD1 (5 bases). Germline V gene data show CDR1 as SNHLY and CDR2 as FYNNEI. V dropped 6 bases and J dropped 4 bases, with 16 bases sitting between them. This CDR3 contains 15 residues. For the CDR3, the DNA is TGTGCCAGCAGCGCCGCTACAGGAGAAGGAAACACCATATATTTT. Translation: CASSAATGEGNTIYF. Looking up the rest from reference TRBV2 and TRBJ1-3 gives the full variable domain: EPEVTQTPSHQVTQMGQEVILRCVPISNHLYFYWYRQILGQKVEFLVSFYNNEISEKSEIFDDQFSVERPDGSNFTLKIRSTKLEDSAMYFCASSAATGEGNTIYFGEGSWLTVV.

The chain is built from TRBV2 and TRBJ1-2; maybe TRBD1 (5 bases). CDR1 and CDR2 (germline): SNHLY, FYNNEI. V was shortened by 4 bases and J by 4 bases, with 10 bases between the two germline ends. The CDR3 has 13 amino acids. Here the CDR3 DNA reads TGTGCCAGCAGTGCAGGGCAAGCCTATGGCTACACCTTC. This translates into CASSAGQAYGYTF.

CDR3 sequence reads: CASSQDLALTDTQYF. The CDR3 DNA is TGTGCCAGCAGCCAAGATTTAGCGCTCACAGATACGCAGTATTTT. V gene TRBV3-1 (or the pseudogene TRBV3-2) combines with J gene TRBJ2-3; TRBD2 might be the D (5 bases). V was pared by 0 bases and J by 2 bases, with 9 bases between. This CDR3 contains 15 residues. Germline CDR1 LGHDT, CDR2 YNNKEL (reference sequence).

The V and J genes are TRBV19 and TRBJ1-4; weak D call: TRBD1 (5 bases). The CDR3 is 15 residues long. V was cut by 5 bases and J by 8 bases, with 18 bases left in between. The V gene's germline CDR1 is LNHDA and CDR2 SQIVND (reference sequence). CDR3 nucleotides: TGTGCCAGTAGTCCCCCGGCGGCCAACAGGGAAAAACTGTTTTTT. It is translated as CASSPPAANREKLFF.

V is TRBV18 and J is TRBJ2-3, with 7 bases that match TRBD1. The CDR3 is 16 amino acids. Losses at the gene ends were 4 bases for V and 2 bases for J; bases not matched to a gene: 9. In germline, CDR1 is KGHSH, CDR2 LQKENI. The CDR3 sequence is CASSLLTGVITDTQYF. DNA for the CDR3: TGTGCCAGCTCACTCCTTACAGGGGTGATCACAGATACGCAGTATTTT.

As DNA, the CDR3 is TGTGCCAGCAGCTGGGGACAGGGTCCCTACGAGCAGTACTTC. It yields the protein CASSWGQGPYEQYF. The chain uses TRBV7-3 and TRBJ2-7; 9 positions match TRBD1. J lost 2 bases, V lost 4 bases, and 3 bases had no gene match. This CDR3 has 14 amino acids. Germline loops: CDR1 SGHTA, CDR2 FQGTGA.

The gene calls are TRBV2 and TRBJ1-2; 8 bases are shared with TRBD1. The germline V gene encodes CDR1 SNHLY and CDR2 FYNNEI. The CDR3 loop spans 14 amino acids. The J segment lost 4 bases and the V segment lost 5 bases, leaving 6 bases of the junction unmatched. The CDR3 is CASSRGQGGYGYTF. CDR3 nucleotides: TGTGCCAGCAGTCGCGGACAGGGCGGCTATGGCTACACCTTC.